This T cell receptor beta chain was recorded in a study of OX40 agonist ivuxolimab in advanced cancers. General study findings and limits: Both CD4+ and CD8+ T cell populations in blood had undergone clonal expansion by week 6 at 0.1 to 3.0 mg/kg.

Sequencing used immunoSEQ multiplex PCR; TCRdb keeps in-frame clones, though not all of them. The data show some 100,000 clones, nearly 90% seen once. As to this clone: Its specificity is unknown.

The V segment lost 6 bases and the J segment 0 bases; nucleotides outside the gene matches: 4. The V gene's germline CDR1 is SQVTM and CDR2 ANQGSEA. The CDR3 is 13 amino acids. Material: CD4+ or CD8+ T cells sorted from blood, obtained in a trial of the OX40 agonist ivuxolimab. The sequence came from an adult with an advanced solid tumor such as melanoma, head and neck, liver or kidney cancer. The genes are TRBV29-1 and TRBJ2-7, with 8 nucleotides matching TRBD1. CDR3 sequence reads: CSVWTGHSYEQYF. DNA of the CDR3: TGCAGCGTGTGGACAGGGCACTCCTACGAGCAGTACTTC.